These 25 T cell receptor beta chains originate from one sample sequenced in a study of T-cell reconstitution after alpha-beta-depleted transplantation in children. The TCRbeta library incorporated unique molecular identifiers. One entry per CDR3 protein results from TCRdb running MiXCR on the PCR reads. The sample includes approximately 400,000 distinct CDR3 sequences, roughly a tenth of them seen just once. Specimen: PBMCs from the stem cell graft donor, collected from the stem cell graft. These receptors came from a human donor who donated a stem cell graft to a child with acute myeloid leukemia.

The J gene is TRBJ2-3, the V gene TRBV5-4; D is perhaps TRBD2 (5 bases). Germline V gene lookup returns CDR1 SGHNT and CDR2 YYREEE (reference sequence). Between the trimmed V and J ends, which lost 1 base and 6 bases, there was a span of 12 bases. This CDR3 has 14 amino acids. The CDR3 coding sequence is TGTGCCAGCAGCTTGAGAACTAGAGGGGATACGCAGTATTTT. The encoded protein is CASSLRTRGDTQYF.

This clonotype was seen at least ten times. The J gene is TRBJ2-3, the V gene TRBV19; 7 nucleotides match TRBD1. The V gene end was trimmed by 3 bases and the J gene end by 2 bases; junction bases not matched to a gene: 5. Germline lookup yields CDR1 LNHDA and CDR2 SQIVND (reference sequence). CDR3 length: 15 amino acids. The CDR3 DNA sequence: TGTGCCAGTAGTATCGACAGGGAGATCACAGATACGCAGTATTTT. Its translation is CASSIDREITDTQYF.

V gene TRBV11-2 combines with J gene TRBJ2-7; 7 bases agree with TRBD1. This CDR3 region has 17 residues. V was pared by 1 base and J by 5 bases, with 14 bases of the junction left unmatched. Germline V lookup: CDR1 SGHAT, CDR2 FQNNGV. The CDR3 DNA reads TGTGCCAGCAGCTTAGGGCCAGGGGGAGCAGTTTGGGACGAGCAGTACTTC. Encoded protein: CASSLGPGGAVWDEQYF.

The chain joins TRBV6-1 to TRBJ1-2; 7 bases match TRBD1. CDR3 length: 13 amino acids. Germline V lookup: CDR1 MNHNS, CDR2 SASEGT. V trimming: 10 bases; J trimming: 4 bases; junction bases outside the gene matches: 9. CDR3 sequence (DNA): TGTGCCACCTTGACAGGGTTCGGCTATGGCTACACCTTC. Amino acid sequence: CATLTGFGYGYTF.

The chain carries TRBV20-1 and TRBJ1-5, with 8 bases identical to TRBD1. The CDR3 runs 15 residues. J was trimmed by 2 bases and V by 0 bases; bases with no gene match: 3. Looked up from germline, CDR1 is DFQATT and CDR2 is SNEGSKA (reference sequence). DNA of the CDR3: TGCAGTGCTAGAGAGCCGGGACAGGGCAATCAGCCCCAGCATTTT. It is translated as CSAREPGQGNQPQHF.

This clonotype was counted only a few times. Here the CDR3 DNA reads TGCAGCGTGACGGGACCTAGGGAGGCAGATACGCAGTATTTT. Translation gives CSVTGPREADTQYF. This rearrangement joins TRBV29-1 to TRBJ2-3, with TRBD2 as a possible D gene (6 bases). The V and J ends lost 6 bases and 4 bases respectively, with 17 bases between them. The CDR3 runs 14 residues. Per the germline V gene, CDR1 is SQVTM and CDR2 is ANQGSEA.

This clonotype was seen once. The rearrangement links TRBV4-3 to TRBJ1-4; 11 bases line up with TRBD1. CDR1 and CDR2 (germline): LGHNA, YSLEER. V shed 2 bases, J shed 8 bases, and the junction held 7 bases outside the gene matches. This CDR3 spans 16 amino acids. The CDR3 region is CASSQFGQGAWEKLFF. CDR3 coding DNA: TGCGCCAGCAGCCAATTCGGACAGGGGGCTTGGGAAAAACTGTTTTTT.

The V call is TRBV7-6, the J call TRBJ1-6; no clear D gene. The V end lost 5 bases, the J end lost 5 bases, and 7 bases lay between the germline ends. CDR1 SGHVS and CDR2 FNYEAQ come from the germline V gene. CDR3 size: 13 residues. The CDR3 loop is CASSRGDNSPLHF. The DNA for the CDR3 is TGTGCCAGCAGCCGAGGCGATAATTCACCCCTCCACTTT. Based on the CDR3 plus reference TRBV7-6 and TRBJ1-6, the full variable domain is GAGVSQSPRYKVTKRGQDVALRCDPISGHVSLYWYRQALGQGPEFLTYFNYEAQQDKSGLPNDRFSAERPEGSISTLTIQRTEQRDSAMYRCASSRGDNSPLHFGNGTRLTVT.

This clonotype was counted only a few times. A read error may be the cause here, since a much bigger clone is one base away. The rearrangement joins TRBV6-2 or TRBV6-3 to TRBJ2-5; D is unresolved. The CDR3 runs to 11 residues. V dropped 2 bases and J dropped 4 bases, with 2 bases sitting between them. Germline V lookup: CDR1 MNHEY, CDR2 SVGEGT. The CDR3 here is CASSYPETQYF. The CDR3 nucleotides read TGTGCCAGCAGTTACCCAGAGACCCAGTACTTC.

Comments on this clonotype: Being one base from a much bigger clone, this may be a read error. The J gene is TRBJ1-5, the V gene TRBV12-3 or TRBV12-4; 7 bases line up with TRBD1. The CDR3 spans 15 residues. CDR3 region: CASTSGQSSNEPQHF. The CDR3, as DNA: TGTGCCAGCACCTCGGGACAGAGTAGCAATGAGCCCCAGCATTTT.

J is TRBJ2-5 and V is TRBV11-2; tentatively, D is TRBD1 or TRBD2 (6 bases each). Germline CDR1 and CDR2: SGHAT and FQNNGV. V was shortened by 8 bases and J by 4 bases, with 17 bases between the two germline ends. The CDR3 runs 14 residues. CDR3 coding DNA: TGTGCCAGCGGCTCAAGACAGGAGGGAGAGACCCAGTACTTC. Protein: CASGSRQEGETQYF.

The count of this clonotype is one. As the CDR3 is not closed by the conserved phenylalanine or tryptophan, this likely results from a read error. This chain connects TRBV29-1 to TRBJ2-7, with TRBD2 as a possible D gene (5 bases). The CDR3 length is 13 residues. Germline V gene sequence: CDR1 SQVTM, CDR2 ANQGSEA. Trimming removed 1 base at V and 4 bases at J, with 11 bases between. As DNA, the CDR3 is TGCAGCGTTGAAGTGGGTCGGGGATACGAGCAGTACTTG. The encoded protein is CSVEVGRGYEQYL.

A few counts support this clonotype. This sequence joins TRBV4-2 and TRBJ2-1; D remains unclear. V was clipped by 3 bases and J by 6 bases, with 6 bases between them. The CDR3 runs to 12 residues. CDR1 LGHNA and CDR2 YNFKEQ come from the germline V gene. CDR3 sequence reads: CASSQFSNEQFF. CDR3 DNA sequence: TGTGCCAGCAGCCAGTTTTCCAATGAGCAGTTCTTC.

This clonotype was seen ten or more times. This chain connects TRBV7-2 to TRBJ2-7, with TRBD1 as a possible D gene (6 bases). CDR1 is SGHTA, CDR2 FQGNSA, per germline. V was cut by 5 bases and J by 2 bases, with 13 bases left in between. The CDR3 contains 14 residues. Here the CDR3 reads CASSPTTGPYEQYF. Written as DNA, the CDR3 is TGTGCCAGCAGCCCGACGACAGGACCCTACGAGCAGTACTTC.

This sequence joins TRBV4-1 and TRBJ2-1; the D gene is possibly TRBD2 (5 bases). Germline CDR1 is MGHRA and CDR2 is YSYEKL. Trimming pared 4 bases from V and 7 bases from J, leaving 11 bases between. The CDR3 has 13 residues. Here the CDR3 reads CASSPGIFNEQFF. DNA for the CDR3: TGCGCCAGCAGCCCCGGGATCTTTAATGAGCAGTTCTTC.

Only a few counts were recorded for this clonotype. This chain links TRBV29-1 with TRBJ2-7; TRBD2 matches at 8 bases. The CDR3 loop spans 14 amino acids. V was clipped by 3 bases and J by 3 bases; unmatched bases: 7. The V gene's germline CDR1 is SQVTM and CDR2 ANQGSEA. DNA for the CDR3: TGCAGCGTTGATTGGGATAGCGGGGACTACGAGCAGTACTTC. This translates into CSVDWDSGDYEQYF.

The chain employs TRBV7-8 and TRBJ2-1, with D possibly being TRBD2 (6 bases). The CDR3 contains 17 residues. Deletions cut 2 bases from V and 0 bases from J, with 14 bases between. CDR1 and CDR2 from the germline V gene are SGHVS and FQNEAQ. The CDR3 reads CASSLSEWDFSYNEQFF. The CDR3, as DNA: TGTGCCAGCAGCTTATCTGAGTGGGACTTCTCCTACAATGAGCAGTTCTTC.

This rearrangement joins TRBV29-1 to TRBJ2-7; D could derive from TRBD1 or TRBD2 (5 bases each). V lost 7 bases and J lost 6, with 16 bases in between. CDR1 is SQVTM, CDR2 ANQGSEA, per germline. CDR3 length: 12 residues. DNA of the CDR3: TGCAGCGCCGGGACGGATAGGCCCGAGCAGTACTTC. Its protein is CSAGTDRPEQYF.

This clonotype was counted only a few times. This chain joins TRBV21-1 and TRBJ1-3. TRBV21-1 is given as a pseudogene. The CDR3 sequence is 15 residues long. The CDR3 DNA is TGTGCCAGCAGCTACCAACAGAGCTCTGGAAACACCATATATTTT. Protein sequence: CASSYQQSSGNTIYF.

The chain recombines TRBV20-1 with TRBJ2-1; D gene unclear. The CDR3 runs to 12 residues. With 1 base removed from V and 7 bases from J, the gap between germline ends came to 8 bases. The germline V gene encodes CDR1 DFQATT and CDR2 SNEGSKA (reference sequence). The CDR3 coding sequence is TGCAGTGCTAGAGGGCAGGTAAATGAGCAGTTCTTC. As protein: CSARGQVNEQFF.

The chain carries TRBV4-2 and TRBJ2-3, with 11 bases aligning to TRBD2. Germline CDR1 is LGHNA and CDR2 is YNFKEQ. The CDR3 covers 18 residues. V was clipped by 1 base and J by 1 base; unmatched bases: 7. CDR3 nucleotide sequence: TGTGCCAGCAGCCAAGTTCTTTCGACTAGCGGGGGCACAGATACGCAGTATTTT. This sequence encodes CASSQVLSTSGGTDTQYF.

The chain combines TRBV18 with TRBJ2-1; D not resolved. Germline V lookup: CDR1 KGHSH, CDR2 LQKENI. Trimming took 2 bases from V and 4 from J, leaving 9 bases between them. This CDR3 is built from 14 residues. CDR3 amino acids: CASSPSGKYNEQFF. The DNA for the CDR3 is TGTGCCAGCTCACCATCCGGAAAATACAATGAGCAGTTCTTC.

This clonotype was detected a few times. J is TRBJ2-5 and V is TRBV18, with a weak D call TRBD2 (5 bases). With 1 base removed from V and 4 bases from J, the gap between germline ends came to 16 bases. Germline V gives CDR1 KGHSH, CDR2 LQKENI. The CDR3 has 16 amino acids. This CDR3 is CASSPRRRVGAETQYF. The CDR3 coding sequence is TGTGCCAGCTCACCACGCCGGCGGGTGGGTGCAGAGACCCAGTACTTC.

This clonotype was detected a few times. This chain joins TRBV12-3 or TRBV12-4 and TRBJ1-1; no clear D. The CDR3 runs 13 residues. The V end lost 2 bases, the J end lost 4 bases, and 8 bases lay between the germline ends. In DNA, the CDR3 is TGTGCCAGCAGTTTATGGGAGGCCACTGAAGCTTTCTTT. This codes for CASSLWEATEAFF.

This clonotype was detected only a few times. The V call is TRBV18, the J call TRBJ2-3; 11 nucleotides agree with TRBD2. The CDR3 consists of 17 residues. V dropped 2 bases and J dropped 3; count of bases not matched to a gene: 7. The V gene's germline CDR1 is KGHSH and CDR2 LQKENI. CDR3 bases: TGTGCCAGCTCACCAACAGGGCGGACTAGCGGGACAGATACGCAGTATTTT. It yields the protein CASSPTGRTSGTDTQYF. Using reference TRBV18 and TRBJ2-3 for the parts outside the CDR3, the full variable domain is NAGVMQNPRHLVRRRGQEARLRCSPMKGHSHVYWYRQLPEEGLKFMVYLQKENIIDESGMPKERFSAEFPKEGPSILRIQQVVRGDSAAYFCASSPTGRTSGTDTQYFGPGTRLTVL.